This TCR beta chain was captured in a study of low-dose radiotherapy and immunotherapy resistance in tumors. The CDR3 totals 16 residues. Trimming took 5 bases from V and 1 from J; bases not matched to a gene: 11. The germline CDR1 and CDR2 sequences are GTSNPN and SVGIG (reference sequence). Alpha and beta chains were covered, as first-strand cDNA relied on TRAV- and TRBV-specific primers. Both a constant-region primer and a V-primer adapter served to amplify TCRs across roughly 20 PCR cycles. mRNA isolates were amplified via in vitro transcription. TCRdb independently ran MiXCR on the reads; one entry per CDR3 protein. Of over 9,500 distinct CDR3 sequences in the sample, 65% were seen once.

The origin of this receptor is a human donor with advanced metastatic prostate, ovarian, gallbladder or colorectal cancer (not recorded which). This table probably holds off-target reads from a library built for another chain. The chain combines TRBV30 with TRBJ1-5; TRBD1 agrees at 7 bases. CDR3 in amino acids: CAWGSGAGGSNQPQHF. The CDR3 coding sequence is TGTGCCTGGGGATCGGGGGCAGGGGGGAGCAATCAGCCCCAGCATTTT.